Following are 20 T cell receptor beta chains from one sample sequenced in a study of a mutant IDH1 vaccine in newly diagnosed glioma. The time point was: week 23, last vaccination. Doses consisted of 300 ug of mutant IDH1 20-mer peptide each, paired with topical imiquimod. The table came from immunoSEQ multiplex PCR; TCRdb's copy has only in-frame clones and leaves some out. The data contain 50,000 to 85,000 clones, under 90% of them singletons. Antigens of these TCRs are unknown. The sample here was PBMCs, taken from a glioma patient whose treatment included an IDH1 peptide vaccine. These TCRs come from a man between 18 and 35 years old with glioma.

About this clone: The sample contains more than one DNA sequence encoding this CDR3. This rearrangement joins TRBV18 to TRBJ2-5; D not resolved. Trimming took off 3 bases at V and 4 bases at J, with 3 bases between the two ends. Germline assignment: CDR1 KGHSH and CDR2 LQKENI. This CDR3 has 11 amino acids. The CDR3 here is CASSPGETQYF. Here the CDR3 DNA reads TGTGCCAGCTCACCCGGAGAGACCCAGTACTTC.

The rearrangement joins TRBV5-1 to TRBJ2-7, with D maybe TRBD2 (7 bases). Trimming left V 0 bases short and J 6 bases short, with 16 bases between. The V gene's germline CDR1 is SGHRS and CDR2 YFSETQ. This CDR3 has 15 residues. CDR3 DNA sequence: TGCGCCAGCAGCTTGGTGGGGGGGCCCAGAACCGAGCAGTACTTC. Translated, it gives CASSLVGGPRTEQYF.

The chain uses TRBV7-9 and TRBJ2-7; 10 bases match TRBD1. Germline V gives CDR1 SEHNR, CDR2 FQNEAQ (reference sequence). V lost 4 bases and J lost 5; bases outside the gene matches: 5. This CDR3 is 14 amino acids long. This chain's CDR3 is CASSSSGTGDEQYF. CDR3 DNA: TGTGCCAGCAGCTCATCCGGGACAGGGGACGAGCAGTACTTC.

V usage is TRBV6-7 and J usage is TRBJ2-1, with 7 bases aligning to TRBD2. TRBV6-7 is an open reading frame whose function is uncertain. The CDR3 runs to 17 residues. J lost 0 bases, V lost 6 bases, and 11 bases had no gene match. CDR3 sequence: CASSRESGVSSYNEQFF. The DNA for the CDR3 is TGTGCCAGCAGCCGAGAGAGCGGGGTGAGCTCCTACAATGAGCAGTTCTTC.

The chain links TRBV2 to TRBJ2-6; D remains ambiguous. V dropped 3 bases and J dropped 0 bases, with 3 bases sitting between them. This CDR3 has 14 amino acids. The germline V gene has CDR1 SNHLY and CDR2 FYNNEI. The chain's CDR3 is CASSDDSGANVLTF. The CDR3 DNA is TGTGCCAGCAGTGACGACTCTGGGGCCAACGTCCTGACTTTC.

This clone was seen more than once but under ten times. The genes are TRBV5-1 and TRBJ2-7; 10 bases line up with TRBD1. CDR3 length: 15 amino acids. Germline assignment: CDR1 SGHRS and CDR2 YFSETQ. Unmatched junction bases numbered 9, after V lost 2 bases and J lost 7 bases. The CDR3 is CASSLTGTGVREQYF. The CDR3 DNA sequence: TGCGCCAGCAGCTTAACCGGGACAGGGGTTCGGGAGCAGTACTTC.

This chain uses TRBV6-5 with TRBJ1-2; tentatively, D is TRBD1 (5 bases). Germline V lookup: CDR1 MNHEY, CDR2 SVGAGI. The CDR3 is 15 amino acids. V was clipped by 1 base and J by 0 bases, with 9 bases between them. This CDR3 is CASSYLGTPNYGYTF. CDR3 nucleotide sequence: TGTGCCAGCAGTTACTTAGGGACTCCTAACTATGGCTACACCTTC.

This chain joins TRBV15 and TRBJ2-4; D gene uncertain. The CDR3 length is 17 residues. Trimming cost V 0 bases and J 0 bases, with 12 bases left between them. CDR1 and CDR2 (germline): LNHNV, YYDKDF (reference sequence). The CDR3 is CATSRDRIELAKNIQYF. CDR3 nucleotide sequence: TGTGCCACCAGCAGAGATCGCATTGAATTAGCCAAAAACATTCAGTACTTC.

The chain carries TRBV21-1 and TRBJ2-7; the D call of TRBD2 is as the table states it, not checked on the DNA. TRBV21-1 is a listed pseudogene. The CDR3 is 13 residues long. In DNA, the CDR3 is TGTGCCAGCAGCAATGGTTTCTACTACGAGCAGTACTTC. Its translation is CASSNGFYYEQYF.

The chain has TRBV7-9 and TRBJ1-5; a possible D gene is TRBD1 (6 bases). Trimming took off 5 bases at V and 11 bases at J, with 19 bases between the two ends. This CDR3 comprises 14 residues. Per the germline V gene, CDR1 is SEHNR and CDR2 is FQNEAQ (reference sequence). CDR3 protein: CASSRGQTQSAQHF. The CDR3 nucleotides read TGTGCCAGCAGCCGTGGACAGACGCAATCAGCCCAGCATTTT.

J is TRBJ2-3 and V is TRBV4-2; 9 bases fit TRBD2. J lost 0 bases, V lost 1 base, and 2 bases had no gene match. This CDR3 has 16 amino acids. CDR1 and CDR2 (germline): LGHNA, YNFKEQ. CDR3: CASSQGLAASTDTQYF. The CDR3 nucleotides read TGTGCCAGCAGCCAAGGACTAGCGGCTAGCACAGATACGCAGTATTTT.

This chain joins TRBV29-1 and TRBJ2-1; 9 nucleotides align to TRBD2. The V gene's germline CDR1 is SQVTM and CDR2 ANQGSEA. The CDR3 covers 17 residues. V lost 1 base and J lost 1; bases outside the gene matches: 8. CDR3 coding DNA: TGCAGCGTTGAAGCGGGGCCTAGCGGGACTTCCTACAATGAGCAGTTCTTC. It translates to CSVEAGPSGTSYNEQFF.

The chain combines TRBV6-5 with TRBJ2-7; 10 positions agree with TRBD2. Germline V gives CDR1 MNHEY, CDR2 SVGAGI. With 4 bases clipped from V and 0 bases from J, the junction kept 0 bases outside the gene matches. CDR3 length: 14 residues. The CDR3 protein is CASSWTSGSYEQYF. In nucleotides, the CDR3 is TGTGCCAGCAGTTGGACTAGCGGCTCCTACGAGCAGTACTTC.

The V call is TRBV30, the J call TRBJ2-1; 10 bases match TRBD2. Trimming cost V 5 bases and J 8 bases; bases outside gene matches: 12. Germline lookup yields CDR1 GTSNPN and CDR2 SVGIG (reference sequence). The CDR3 runs to 15 residues. CDR3 region: CAWVRAGGPGYEQFF. CDR3 nucleotide sequence: TGTGCCTGGGTTAGAGCGGGAGGGCCGGGGTATGAGCAGTTCTTC.

A word on this clone: An end of the junction differs from the germline gene, which may be a read error. V is TRBV5-1 and J is TRBJ1-2; D gene ambiguous. Looked up from germline, CDR1 is SGHRS and CDR2 is YFSETQ. The CDR3 contains 15 residues. The CDR3 DNA follows: TGCGCCAGCAGTTTGGTCGAGATGTCTAACTATGGCTACACCTTC. Protein: CASSLVEMSNYGYTF.

The V call is TRBV18, the J call TRBJ1-5, with D unclear. This CDR3 is built from 14 residues. Trimming stripped 4 bases from V and 0 bases from J, with 7 bases between. Germline loops: CDR1 KGHSH, CDR2 LQKENI. For the CDR3, the DNA is TGTGCCAGCTCACGCGGGAATAGCAATCAGCCCCAGCATTTT. Encoded protein: CASSRGNSNQPQHF.

The chain combines TRBV27 with TRBJ1-1; tentatively, D is TRBD1 (5 bases). The CDR3 totals 13 residues. Germline-derived CDR1 and CDR2 are MNHEY and SMNVEV (reference sequence). V gave up 2 bases and J gave up 4 bases, with 8 bases separating them. CDR3 amino acids: CASSLMQGTEAFF. CDR3 sequence (DNA): TGTGCCAGCAGTTTAATGCAGGGCACTGAAGCTTTCTTT.

CDR3 coding DNA: TGTGCCAGCAGGGGACAGGGGCGAGACTATGGCTACACCTTC. Its protein is CASRGQGRDYGYTF. The chain joins TRBV27 to TRBJ1-2, with TRBD1 matching 10 bases. Germline loops: CDR1 MNHEY, CDR2 SMNVEV (reference sequence). The CDR3 totals 14 residues. Trimming at V came to 6 bases and at J to 3 bases, leaving 4 bases not matched to a gene.

The CDR3 is CASRYQRNTEAFF. The CDR3, as DNA: TGTGCCAGTAGATATCAGAGGAACACTGAAGCTTTCTTT. The chain combines TRBV19 with TRBJ1-1; D remains ambiguous. The CDR3 covers 13 residues. Germline CDR1 and CDR2: LNHDA and SQIVND (reference sequence). V lost 6 bases, J lost 1 base, and 9 bases lay in between.

J is TRBJ1-1 and V is TRBV6-1; a possible D gene is TRBD1 (6 bases). Trimming left V 3 bases short and J 4 bases short, with 12 bases between. Germline V CDR1 and CDR2: MNHNS, SASEGT. CDR3 length: 14 amino acids. The CDR3 nucleotides read TGTGCCAGCAGTGACTCGGGGGCTGGCACTGAAGCTTTCTTT. This translates into CASSDSGAGTEAFF.